At least ten counts were recorded for the clone carrying this T cell receptor (beta chain). Its target is not known. The CDR3 is made up of 16 amino acids. Germline V gene data show CDR1 as MNHEY and CDR2 as SVGAGI. J gave up 7 bases and V 0 bases, and 8 bases lay outside the gene matches. This sample was taken from a study of response to subunit inactivated influenza vaccine. Study-wide results and limits: That few new T cells are recruited by each seasonal influenza vaccination was the authors' suggestion.

In TCRdb, the RT-PCR reads were re-called with MiXCR into one record per CDR3 protein. The repertoire holds fewer than 700,000 distinct CDR3 sequences, with 10% to 15% as singletons. The sequencing here drew on PBMCs from blood, taken about 40 days after vaccination. The chain carries TRBV6-5 and TRBJ2-2; 7 nucleotides agree with TRBD1. The receptor comes from a man aged 45-65 years who received an inactivated influenza vaccine. The CDR3 region is CASSYSDRAWGGELFF. DNA of the CDR3: TGTGCCAGCAGTTACTCCGACAGGGCTTGGGGCGGGGAGCTGTTTTTT.